There are a few counts of the clone carrying this T cell receptor beta chain. Its antigen is undetermined. This sample stems from a study of beta chain features in type 1 diabetes. Regarding the study as a whole: PCR, the amplification step, might favor shorter templates, equally in patients and controls. There were fewer insertions and more deletions at the VDJ junctions of type 1 diabetes patients.

TCRB transcripts that were expressed got sequenced, as all of the isolated RNA had been reverse transcribed. Profiling relied on immunoSEQ multiplex PCR, and the TCRdb table lists in-frame clones only, not all of them. The sample lists more than 85,000 clones, around 40% occurring once. V lost 5 bases, J lost 5 bases, and 9 bases stayed unmatched. Looked up from germline, CDR1 is SGHNT and CDR2 is YYREEE (reference sequence). The CDR3 spans 14 residues. The sequence was collected from a woman aged 18-29 years in good health. Sequenced sample: stem cell memory CD4+ T cells from blood. This chain uses TRBV5-4 with TRBJ1-1; 7 bases are shared with TRBD1. CDR3: CASSRDRVRTEAFF. Written as DNA, the CDR3 is TGTGCCAGCAGTCGTGACAGGGTGAGGACTGAAGCTTTCTTT.